Each of the 21 T cell receptor beta chains below was sequenced from the same sample in a study of T cell repertoires in cytomegalovirus infection. TCRdb re-called the reads with MiXCR, one entry per CDR3 protein. The data hold 300,000 or so distinct CDR3 sequences, with around 10% observed a single time. The sample comprised PBMCs. These TCRs come from a human donor in good health (CMV status not recorded). Some clones in this sample may be carry-over from other donors' samples.

This clonotype was seen a handful of times. The CDR3 nucleotides are TGCAGCGTTGTAAGGGGGACCGGGGAGCTGTTTTTT. It codes for CSVVRGTGELFF. The chain links TRBV29-1 to TRBJ2-2; possibly TRBD1 for D (6 bases). V was pared by 4 bases and J by 5 bases, with 8 bases between. The CDR3 has 12 amino acids. CDR1 SQVTM and CDR2 ANQGSEA come from the germline V gene.

This chain connects TRBV29-1 to TRBJ2-5, with D perhaps TRBD2 (5 bases). Trimming pared 8 bases from V and 5 bases from J, leaving 12 bases between. Germline V gene lookup returns CDR1 SQVTM and CDR2 ANQGSEA. This CDR3 comprises 11 residues. The CDR3 region has the DNA TGCAGCCTTGGACTTACTGAGACCCAGTACTTC. Translating it yields CSLGLTETQYF.

This clonotype was seen ten or more times. The J gene is TRBJ1-1, the V gene TRBV24-1; 7 nucleotides agree with TRBD1. Germline loops: CDR1 KGHDR, CDR2 SFDVKD. The CDR3 is made up of 17 amino acids. The V and J ends lost 7 bases and 3 bases, in that order; junction bases with no gene match: 16. The DNA for the CDR3 is TGTGCCACCAGGAAACCCCGGGGACAGCTAACTGACACTGAAGCTTTCTTT. It specifies CATRKPRGQLTDTEAFF.

Many counts were recorded for this clonotype. The genes are TRBV20-1 and TRBJ2-3, with D possibly being TRBD2 (7 bases). Trimming shortened V by 6 bases and J by 8 bases, and 21 bases separated the two germline ends. CDR1 DFQATT and CDR2 SNEGSKA come from the germline V gene (reference sequence). The CDR3 has 14 amino acids. CDR3 region: CSAARSGGPVTQYF. CDR3 DNA sequence: TGCAGTGCCGCCAGGTCCGGGGGGCCTGTTACGCAGTATTTT.

This clonotype has a handful of counts. The chain combines TRBV29-1 with TRBJ1-2; D gene ambiguous. Germline CDR1 SQVTM, CDR2 ANQGSEA. This CDR3 region has 12 residues. V lost 4 bases and J 3 bases, leaving 9 bases between the germline ends. In DNA, the CDR3 is TGCAGCGTTGTGCAGGCCTACTATGGCTACACCTTC. This codes for CSVVQAYYGYTF.

In its sample, this clonotype was seen many times. The chain recombines TRBV12-3 or TRBV12-4 with TRBJ1-2, with 7 positions matching TRBD1. Trimming cost V 10 bases and J 2 bases; bases outside gene matches: 7. The CDR3 has 13 amino acids. CDR3 bases: TGTGCCACCGGGGACAGAATAAACTATGGCTACACCTTC. Translating it yields CATGDRINYGYTF.

This clonotype was seen at least ten times. The rearrangement joins TRBV7-3 to TRBJ1-5, with 8 bases identical to TRBD1. There are 14 residues in the CDR3. Germline V lookup: CDR1 SGHTA, CDR2 FQGTGA. The ends lost 9 bases at V and 11 bases at J; junction bases unmatched: 15. CDR3 sequence (DNA): TGTGCCAGTTCGACAGGGGAAGCAGGAGCGTCCCAGCATTTT. Amino acid sequence: CASSTGEAGASQHF.

This clonotype was detected only a few times. V gene TRBV29-1 combines with J gene TRBJ1-2; no clear D gene. The CDR3 is 11 amino acids. CDR1 and CDR2 from the germline V gene are SQVTM and ANQGSEA. V was trimmed by 4 bases and J by 6 bases, leaving 9 bases between them. CDR3 nucleotides: TGCAGCGTTGCGAGGGAGGATGGCTACACCTTC. This encodes CSVAREDGYTF. The full variable domain, completed using reference TRBV29-1 and TRBJ1-2, is SAVISQKPSRDICQRGTSLTIQCQVDSQVTMMFWYRQQPGQSLTLIATANQGSEATYESGFVIDKFPISRPNLTFSTLTVSNMSPEDSSIYLCSVAREDGYTFGSGTRLTVV.

This clonotype was observed many times. The CDR3 nucleotides read TGTGCCAGCAGTCGATCCGGGCCGTCAACTAATGAAAAACTGTTTTTT. Protein: CASSRSGPSTNEKLFF. This chain links TRBV6-1 with TRBJ1-4, with D hard to call. V was trimmed by 5 bases and J by 0 bases, leaving 13 bases between them. Germline CDR1 MNHNS, CDR2 SASEGT. There are 16 residues in the CDR3.

The chain uses TRBV25-1 and TRBJ1-2; 9 positions match TRBD1. Germline V lookup: CDR1 MGHDK, CDR2 SYGVNS. The V gene end was trimmed by 2 bases and the J gene end by 7 bases; junction bases not matched to a gene: 11. The CDR3 is 16 residues long. This chain's CDR3 is CASSELFPRTGVGYTF. CDR3 in DNA: TGTGCCAGCAGTGAACTTTTTCCGAGGACAGGGGTTGGCTACACCTTC.

This clonotype was recorded a few times. The V call is TRBV5-1, the J call TRBJ1-1, with D unclear. CDR1 SGHRS and CDR2 YFSETQ come from the germline V gene. V shed 0 bases and J shed 0 bases, with 9 bases lying between them. The CDR3 contains 15 residues. The CDR3 sequence: CASSLASGVNTEAFF. DNA of the CDR3: TGCGCCAGCAGCTTGGCCTCTGGGGTGAACACTGAAGCTTTCTTT.

The CDR3 DNA reads TGTGCCAGCAGTTTAGCGGGGGGGCCGAATACGCAGTATTTT. Its protein is CASSLAGGPNTQYF. The chain employs TRBV12-3 or TRBV12-4 and TRBJ2-3; tentative D call: TRBD2 (7 bases). Trimming stripped 0 bases from V and 7 bases from J, with 11 bases between. This CDR3 region has 14 residues.

In its sample, this clonotype was seen many times. This chain connects TRBV5-1 to TRBJ1-5; tentative D call: TRBD1 (5 bases). Germline CDR1 reads SGHRS; CDR2 reads YFSETQ. The V end lost 0 bases, the J end lost 0 bases, and 7 bases lay between the germline ends. This CDR3 is 15 amino acids long. The CDR3 loop is CASSLAGNSNQPQHF. The DNA for the CDR3 is TGCGCCAGCAGCTTGGCAGGGAATAGCAATCAGCCCCAGCATTTT.

The chain combines TRBV20-1 with TRBJ2-1, with TRBD2 as a possible D gene (6 bases). V was pared by 2 bases and J by 8 bases, with 22 bases between. Germline V gene lookup returns CDR1 DFQATT and CDR2 SNEGSKA (reference sequence). The length of the CDR3 is 16 residues. This CDR3 is CSARKTGTRVWDEQFF. As DNA, the CDR3 is TGCAGTGCTAGAAAAACCGGGACTCGGGTTTGGGATGAGCAGTTCTTC.

This clonotype was seen ten or more times. The genes are TRBV5-6 and TRBJ2-1, with 8 bases aligning to TRBD2. The CDR3 spans 13 residues. Per germline, CDR1 SGHDT and CDR2 YYEEEE. After removal of 8 bases from V and 4 bases from J, the junction contained 5 bases not matched to a gene. The CDR3 DNA reads TGTGCCAGTCTCCGGGGGGGGTACAATGAGCAGTTCTTC. Translated, it gives CASLRGGYNEQFF. The variable domain in full, completed from reference TRBV5-6 and TRBJ2-1, reads DAGVTQSPTHLIKTRGQQVTLRCSPKSGHDTVSWYQQALGQGPQFIFQYYEEEERQRGNFPDRFSGHQFPNYSSELNVNALLLGDSALYLCASLRGGYNEQFFGPGTRLTVL.

The table lists this clonotype with many counts. This chain connects TRBV11-2 to TRBJ1-1, with 8 bases identical to TRBD1. The CDR3 extends over 14 amino acids. The germline gives CDR1 SGHAT, CDR2 FQNNGV. The trim removed 3 bases at V and 6 bases at J, leaving 6 bases unmatched. The CDR3 coding sequence is TGTGCCAGCAGCTTCTCAGGGGGCGCGCCTGAAGCTTTCTTT. Its translation is CASSFSGGAPEAFF. The entire variable domain, with the rest obtained from reference TRBV11-2 and TRBJ1-1, is as follows: EAGVAQSPRYKIIEKRQSVAFWCNPISGHATLYWYQQILGQGPKLLIQFQNNGVVDDSQLPKDRFSAERLKGVDSTLKIQPAKLEDSAVYLCASSFSGGAPEAFFGQGTRLTVV.

The V and J genes are TRBV25-1 and TRBJ2-7; unclear D gene. Germline CDR1 and CDR2: MGHDK and SYGVNS. The CDR3 extends over 13 amino acids. V dropped 6 bases and J dropped 2 bases, with 11 bases sitting between them. CDR3 region: CASRGTGTYEQYF. CDR3 DNA sequence: TGTGCCAGCAGGGGAACTGGAACCTACGAGCAGTACTTC.

This clonotype was detected many times. The rearrangement links TRBV10-3 to TRBJ2-7; 8 nucleotides line up with TRBD1. The CDR3 length is 14 residues. V lost 4 bases to trimming and J lost 5 bases; unmatched junction nucleotides: 7. Germline CDR1 and CDR2: ENHRY and SYGVKD. The CDR3 sequence is CAISGQGAGNEQYF. CDR3 DNA: TGTGCCATCAGTGGGCAGGGGGCGGGAAACGAGCAGTACTTC.

This clonotype was counted many times. V and J are TRBV6-5 and TRBJ2-7, with D possibly being TRBD2 (6 bases). The CDR3 is 15 amino acids. CDR1 MNHEY and CDR2 SVGAGI come from the germline V gene. V shed 6 bases and J shed 2 bases, with 17 bases lying between them. The CDR3 reads CASSPFGGLAYEQYF. The CDR3 DNA follows: TGTGCCAGCAGCCCTTTTGGAGGGCTGGCCTACGAGCAGTACTTC.

Many counts were recorded for this clonotype. The genes are TRBV12-3 or TRBV12-4 and TRBJ2-1; D possibly corresponds to TRBD2 (6 bases). This CDR3 comprises 15 residues. Trimming took off 6 bases at V and 7 bases at J, with 19 bases between the two ends. In DNA, the CDR3 is TGTGCCAGCAGCCCCAAGGGACTTGGGCTTAATGAGCAGTTCTTC. Its translation: CASSPKGLGLNEQFF.

This clonotype was seen ten or more times. This rearrangement joins TRBV7-6 to TRBJ2-5; either TRBD1 or TRBD2 may fit D (5 bases each). The germline V gene encodes CDR1 SGHVS and CDR2 FNYEAQ. The V gene lost 3 bases and the J gene lost 6 bases, with 20 bases spanning the gap. The CDR3 runs 16 residues. The CDR3 reads CASSLGQDGLGQTQYF. For the CDR3, the DNA is TGTGCCAGCAGCTTGGGGCAGGATGGACTCGGGCAGACCCAGTACTTC. Full variable domain (missing parts from reference TRBV7-6 and TRBJ2-5): GAGVSQSPRYKVTKRGQDVALRCDPISGHVSLYWYRQALGQGPEFLTYFNYEAQQDKSGLPNDRFSAERPEGSISTLTIQRTEQRDSAMYRCASSLGQDGLGQTQYFGPGTRLLVL.